This passage covers 9 T cell receptor beta chains from one sample sequenced in a study of blood T cell repertoires in COVID-19. Sequencing used immunoSEQ multiplex PCR; TCRdb keeps in-frame clones, though not all of them. Of about 220,000 clones in the sample, approximately 85% were seen once. The material sequenced was peripheral blood. These receptors were taken from a man aged 45-65 years who had recovered from COVID-19.

Many counts were recorded for this clone. CDR3: CASSPKDRGLDEQYF. CDR3 DNA: TGTGCCAGCAGCCCAAAGGACAGGGGGCTAGACGAGCAGTACTTC. The V and J genes are TRBV4-2 and TRBJ2-7; 11 bases align to TRBD1. Germline loops: CDR1 LGHNA, CDR2 YNFKEQ. V dropped 4 bases and J dropped 5; count of bases not matched to a gene: 7. The CDR3 runs to 15 residues.

In this sample, this clone turned up a few times. The V gene is TRBV10-1, the J gene TRBJ2-3; D uncertain. The CDR3 contains 15 residues. Germline CDR1 is WNHNN and CDR2 is SYGVQD (reference sequence). V lost 3 bases to trimming and J lost 0 bases, with 10 bases between them. This chain's CDR3 is CASSDGGASTDTQYF. CDR3 in DNA: TGCGCCAGCAGTGACGGCGGTGCTAGCACAGATACGCAGTATTTT.

The chain carries TRBV6-5 and TRBJ1-6, with 7 positions matching TRBD1. In germline, CDR1 is MNHEY, CDR2 SVGAGI. Losses at the gene ends were 8 bases for V and 9 bases for J; bases not matched to a gene: 10. The CDR3 spans 14 residues. The DNA of the CDR3 is TGTGCCAGCCTCGGACAGGTTGTGGGTTCACCCCTCCACTTT. It specifies CASLGQVVGSPLHF.

The chain combines TRBV28 with TRBJ2-7, with 9 nucleotides matching TRBD1. The CDR3 loop spans 15 amino acids. Germline lookup yields CDR1 MDHEN and CDR2 SYDVKM. V was pared by 2 bases and J by 0 bases, with 2 bases of the junction left unmatched. CDR3 DNA: TGTGCCAGCAGTTTAAGGGACAGGGACTCCTACGAGCAGTACTTC. Its translation is CASSLRDRDSYEQYF.

V and J are TRBV5-1 and TRBJ2-3, with D perhaps matching TRBD2 (6 bases). The V end lost 6 bases, the J end lost 4 bases, and 21 bases lay between the germline ends. This CDR3 has 16 residues. From germline, CDR1 is SGHRS and CDR2 YFSETQ. DNA for the CDR3: TGCGCCAGCAACCTAAACGGGAGAAGCTGGTCAGATACGCAGTATTTT. Translating gives CASNLNGRSWSDTQYF.

This chain uses TRBV7-8 with TRBJ2-1; 9 nucleotides line up with TRBD2. The junction had 12 bases not matched to a gene; V was cut back by 1 base and J by 2 bases. This CDR3 spans 19 amino acids. Per germline, CDR1 SGHVS and CDR2 FQNEAQ. This CDR3 reads CASSLESGSTSGAYNEQFF. CDR3 nucleotide sequence: TGTGCCAGCAGCTTAGAGTCAGGGTCGACTAGCGGCGCCTACAATGAGCAGTTCTTC.

J is TRBJ1-2 and V is TRBV27, with D possibly TRBD1 on 6 matching bases. CDR3 length: 15 residues. Germline V gene lookup returns CDR1 MNHEY and CDR2 SMNVEV (reference sequence). V lost 8 bases, J lost 4 bases, and 20 bases lay in between. The CDR3 sequence: CASGQLFPFGYGYTF. In DNA form, the CDR3 reads TGTGCCAGCGGACAGCTATTCCCCTTCGGCTATGGCTACACCTTC.

This clone occurred once. The CDR3 reads CASSPVAEAFF. Here the CDR3 DNA reads TGTGCCAGCAGCCCAGTCGCCGAAGCTTTCTTT. V usage is TRBV11-1 and J usage is TRBJ1-1, with D hard to call. The CDR3 is 11 amino acids. Trimming shortened V by 5 bases and J by 8 bases, and 9 bases separated the two germline ends. The germline V gene encodes CDR1 SGHAT and CDR2 FQDESV (reference sequence).

The chain recombines TRBV6-5 with TRBJ2-1; maybe TRBD2 (5 bases). V dropped 8 bases and J dropped 2 bases, with 13 bases sitting between them. The CDR3 runs 14 residues. CDR1 and CDR2 from the germline V gene are MNHEY and SVGAGI. The CDR3 region has the DNA TGTGCCAGCGGTAAGGACTTAGCCTACAATGAGCAGTTCTTC. Encoded protein: CASGKDLAYNEQFF.